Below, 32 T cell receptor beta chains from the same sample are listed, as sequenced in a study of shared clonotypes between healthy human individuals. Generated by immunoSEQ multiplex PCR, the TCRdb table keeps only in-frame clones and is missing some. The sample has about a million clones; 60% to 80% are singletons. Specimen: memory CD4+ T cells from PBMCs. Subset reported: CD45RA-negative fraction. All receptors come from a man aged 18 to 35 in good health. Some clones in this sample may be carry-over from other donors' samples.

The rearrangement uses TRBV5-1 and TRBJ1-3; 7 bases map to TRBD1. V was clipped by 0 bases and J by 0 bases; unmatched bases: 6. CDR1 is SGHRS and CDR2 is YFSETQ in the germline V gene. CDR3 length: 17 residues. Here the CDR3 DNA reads TGCGCCAGCAGCTTGGCTCCGGGACAGAGCTCTGGAAACACCATATATTTT. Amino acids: CASSLAPGQSSGNTIYF.

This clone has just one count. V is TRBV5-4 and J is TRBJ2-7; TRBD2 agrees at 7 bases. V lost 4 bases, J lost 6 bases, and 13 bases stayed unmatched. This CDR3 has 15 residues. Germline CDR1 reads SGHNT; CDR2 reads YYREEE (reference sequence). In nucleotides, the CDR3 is TGTGCCAGCAGCGACACCCGGGGAGGGAATGGCGAGCAGTACTTC. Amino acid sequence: CASSDTRGGNGEQYF.

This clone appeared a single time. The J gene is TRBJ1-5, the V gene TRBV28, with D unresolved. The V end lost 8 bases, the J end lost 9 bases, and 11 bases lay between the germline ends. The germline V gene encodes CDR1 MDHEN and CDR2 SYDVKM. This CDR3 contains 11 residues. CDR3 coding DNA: TGTGCCAGCCTCCCCCCCTGGCCCCAGCATTTT. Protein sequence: CASLPPWPQHF.

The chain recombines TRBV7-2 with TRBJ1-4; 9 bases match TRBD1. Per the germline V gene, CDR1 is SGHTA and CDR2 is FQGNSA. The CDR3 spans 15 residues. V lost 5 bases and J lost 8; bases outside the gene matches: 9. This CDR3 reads CASSMGQGWEEKLFF. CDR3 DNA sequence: TGTGCCAGCAGCATGGGACAGGGCTGGGAGGAAAAACTGTTTTTT. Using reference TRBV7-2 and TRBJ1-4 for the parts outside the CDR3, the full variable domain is GAGVSQSPSNKVTEKGKDVELRCDPISGHTALYWYRQSLGQGLEFLIYFQGNSAPDKSGLPSDRFSAERTGGSVSTLTIQRTQQEDSAVYLCASSMGQGWEEKLFFGSGTQLSVL.

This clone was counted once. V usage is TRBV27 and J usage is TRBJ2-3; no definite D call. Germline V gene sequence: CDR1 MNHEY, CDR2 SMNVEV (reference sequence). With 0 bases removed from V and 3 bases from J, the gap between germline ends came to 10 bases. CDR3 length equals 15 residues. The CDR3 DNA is TGTGCCAGCAGTTTATCCTTGGGTAGGACAGATACGCAGTATTTT. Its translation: CASSLSLGRTDTQYF.

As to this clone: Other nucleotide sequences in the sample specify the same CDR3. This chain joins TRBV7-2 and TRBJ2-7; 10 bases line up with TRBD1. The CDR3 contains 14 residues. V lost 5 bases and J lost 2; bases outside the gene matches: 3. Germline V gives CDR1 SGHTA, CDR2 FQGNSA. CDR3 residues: CASSPGQGAYEQYF. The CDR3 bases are TGTGCCAGCAGCCCCGGACAGGGGGCCTACGAGCAGTACTTC. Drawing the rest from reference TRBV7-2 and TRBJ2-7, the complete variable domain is GAGVSQSPSNKVTEKGKDVELRCDPISGHTALYWYRQSLGQGLEFLIYFQGNSAPDKSGLPSDRFSAERTGGSVSTLTIQRTQQEDSAVYLCASSPGQGAYEQYFGPGTRLTVT.

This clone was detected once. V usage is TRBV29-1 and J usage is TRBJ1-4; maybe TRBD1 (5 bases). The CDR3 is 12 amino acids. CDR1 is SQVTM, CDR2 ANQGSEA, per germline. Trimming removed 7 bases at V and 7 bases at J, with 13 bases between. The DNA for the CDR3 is TGCAGCGCAGGAGACAGCCCTGAAAAACTGTTTTTT. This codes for CSAGDSPEKLFF.

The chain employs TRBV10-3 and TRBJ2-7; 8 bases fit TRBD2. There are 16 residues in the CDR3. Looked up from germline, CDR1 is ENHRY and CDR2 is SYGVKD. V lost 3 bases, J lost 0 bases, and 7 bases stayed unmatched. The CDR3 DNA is TGTGCCATCAGTGATGGGATTAGCGGGGACTCCTACGAGCAGTACTTC. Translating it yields CAISDGISGDSYEQYF.

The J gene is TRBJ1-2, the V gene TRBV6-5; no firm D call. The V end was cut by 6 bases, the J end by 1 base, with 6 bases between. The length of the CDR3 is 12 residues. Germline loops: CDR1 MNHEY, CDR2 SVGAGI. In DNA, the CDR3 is TGTGCCAGCAGCCCCAGTAACTATGGCTACACCTTC. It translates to CASSPSNYGYTF.

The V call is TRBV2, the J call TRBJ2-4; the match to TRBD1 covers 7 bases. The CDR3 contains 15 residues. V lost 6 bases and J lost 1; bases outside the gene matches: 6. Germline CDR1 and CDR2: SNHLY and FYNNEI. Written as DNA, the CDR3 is TGTGCCAGCAGCCTATTGGGACAGGCCAAAAACATTCAGTACTTC. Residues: CASSLLGQAKNIQYF.

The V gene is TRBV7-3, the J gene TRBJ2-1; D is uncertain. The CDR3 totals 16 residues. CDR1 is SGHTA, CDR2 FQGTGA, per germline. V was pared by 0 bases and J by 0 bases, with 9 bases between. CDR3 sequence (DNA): TGTGCCAGCAGCTTAACGGGAACCTACTCCTACAATGAGCAGTTCTTC. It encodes CASSLTGTYSYNEQFF. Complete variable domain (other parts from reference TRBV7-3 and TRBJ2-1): GAGVSQTPSNKVTEKGKYVELRCDPISGHTALYWYRQSLGQGPEFLIYFQGTGAADDSGLPNDRFFAVRPEGSVSTLKIQRTERGDSAVYLCASSLTGTYSYNEQFFGPGTRLTVL.

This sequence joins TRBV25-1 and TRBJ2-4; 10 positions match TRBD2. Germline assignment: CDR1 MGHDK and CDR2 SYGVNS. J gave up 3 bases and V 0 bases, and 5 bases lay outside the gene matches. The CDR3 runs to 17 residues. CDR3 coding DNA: TGTGCCAGCAGTGAATATGCGGCTAGCGGGAGCAAAAACATTCAGTACTTC. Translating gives CASSEYAASGSKNIQYF.

The CDR3 reads CASSPKDVNTGELFF. CDR3 in DNA: TGCGCCAGCAGCCCAAAAGACGTGAACACCGGGGAGCTGTTTTTT. The chain has TRBV4-1 and TRBJ2-2; D uncertain. There are 15 residues in the CDR3. The germline V gene has CDR1 MGHRA and CDR2 YSYEKL. Trimming cost V 4 bases and J 1 base, with 10 bases left between them.

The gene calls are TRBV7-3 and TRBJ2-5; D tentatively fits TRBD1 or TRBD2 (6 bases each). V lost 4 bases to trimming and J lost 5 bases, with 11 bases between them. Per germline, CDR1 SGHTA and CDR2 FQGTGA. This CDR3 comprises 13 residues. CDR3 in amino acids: CASSSGAAETQYF. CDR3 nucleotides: TGTGCCAGCAGCTCGGGGGCGGCGGAGACCCAGTACTTC.

CDR3 protein: CASSWTVSGANVLTF. The CDR3 DNA sequence: TGTGCCAGCAGCTGGACAGTTTCTGGGGCCAACGTCCTGACTTTC. The gene calls are TRBV11-2 and TRBJ2-6; possible D gene TRBD1, 6 bases. Germline loops: CDR1 SGHAT, CDR2 FQNNGV. V lost 4 bases to trimming and J lost 1 base, with 8 bases between them. This CDR3 contains 15 residues.

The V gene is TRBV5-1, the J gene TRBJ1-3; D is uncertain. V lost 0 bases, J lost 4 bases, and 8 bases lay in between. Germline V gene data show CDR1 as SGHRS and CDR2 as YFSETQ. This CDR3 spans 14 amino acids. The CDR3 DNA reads TGCGCCAGCAGCTTGGGCCCCCAGGGAAACACCATATATTTT. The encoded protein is CASSLGPQGNTIYF.

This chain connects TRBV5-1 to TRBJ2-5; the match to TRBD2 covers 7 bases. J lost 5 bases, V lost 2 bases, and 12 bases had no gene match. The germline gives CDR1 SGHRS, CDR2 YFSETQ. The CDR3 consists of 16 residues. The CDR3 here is CASSFGAGVEGETQYF. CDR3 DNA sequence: TGCGCCAGCAGCTTTGGTGCGGGAGTGGAGGGCGAGACCCAGTACTTC.

This chain's CDR3 is CASSQDPWTQYF. The CDR3 DNA reads TGTGCCAGCAGCCAAGACCCCTGGACCCAGTACTTC. The genes are TRBV4-2 and TRBJ2-5; D is unclear. The V and J ends lost 0 bases and 7 bases respectively, with 6 bases between them. The CDR3 has 12 residues. Germline values: CDR1 LGHNA, CDR2 YNFKEQ.

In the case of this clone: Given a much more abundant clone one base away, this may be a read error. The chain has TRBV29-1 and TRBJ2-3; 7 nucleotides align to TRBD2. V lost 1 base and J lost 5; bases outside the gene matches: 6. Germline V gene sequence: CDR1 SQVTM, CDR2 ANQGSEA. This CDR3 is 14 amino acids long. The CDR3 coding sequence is TGCAGCGTTGAAGGTGGTCGGGAGGTAGATACGCAGTATTTT. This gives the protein CSVEGGREVDTQYF.

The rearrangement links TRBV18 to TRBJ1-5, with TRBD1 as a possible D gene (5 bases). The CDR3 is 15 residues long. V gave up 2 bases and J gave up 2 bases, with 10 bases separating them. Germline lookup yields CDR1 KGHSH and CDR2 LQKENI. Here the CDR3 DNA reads TGTGCCAGCTCACCAGGGGGAGGTGGCAATCAGCCCCAGCATTTT. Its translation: CASSPGGGGNQPQHF.

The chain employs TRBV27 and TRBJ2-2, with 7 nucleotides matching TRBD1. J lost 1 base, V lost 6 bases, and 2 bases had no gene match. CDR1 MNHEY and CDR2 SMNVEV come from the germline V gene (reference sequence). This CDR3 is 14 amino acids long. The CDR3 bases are TGTGCCAGCAGAGGGACAGAGAACACCGGGGAGCTGTTTTTT. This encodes CASRGTENTGELFF.

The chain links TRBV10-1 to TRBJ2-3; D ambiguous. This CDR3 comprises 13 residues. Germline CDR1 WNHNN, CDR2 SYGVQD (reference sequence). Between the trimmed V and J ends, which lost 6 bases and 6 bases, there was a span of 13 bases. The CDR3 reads CASSSGSRDTQYF. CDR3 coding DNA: TGCGCCAGCAGCTCCGGGTCCAGGGATACGCAGTATTTT.

CDR3 sequence (DNA): TGTGCCAGCAGCTTAATACGGATAGGCGACTATGGCTACACCTTC. Its protein is CASSLIRIGDYGYTF. The chain links TRBV7-3 to TRBJ1-2, with no clear D. Trimming removed 1 base from V and 3 bases from J, with 12 bases in between. Germline CDR1 and CDR2: SGHTA and FQGTGA. This CDR3 comprises 15 residues.

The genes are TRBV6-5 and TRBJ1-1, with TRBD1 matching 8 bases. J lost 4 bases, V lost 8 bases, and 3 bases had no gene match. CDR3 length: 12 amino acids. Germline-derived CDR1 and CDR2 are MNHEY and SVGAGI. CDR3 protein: CASGTGGTEAFF. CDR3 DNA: TGTGCCAGCGGAACAGGGGGCACTGAAGCTTTCTTT.

Here the CDR3 DNA reads TGTGCCAGCAGAGCTAAGCTCGTCTCTGGAAACACCATATATTTT. Translating it yields CASRAKLVSGNTIYF. This rearrangement joins TRBV25-1 to TRBJ1-3, with D hard to call. V was cut by 6 bases and J by 0 bases, with 12 bases left in between. Germline CDR1 is MGHDK and CDR2 is SYGVNS. The CDR3 is 15 amino acids.

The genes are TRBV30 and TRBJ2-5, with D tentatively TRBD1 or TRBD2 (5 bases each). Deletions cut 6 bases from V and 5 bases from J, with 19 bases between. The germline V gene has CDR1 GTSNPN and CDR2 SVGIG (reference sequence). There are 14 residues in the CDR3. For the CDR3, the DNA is TGTGCCTGCAAAAAGGGACCCTCGGTGGAGACCCAGTACTTC. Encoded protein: CACKKGPSVETQYF.

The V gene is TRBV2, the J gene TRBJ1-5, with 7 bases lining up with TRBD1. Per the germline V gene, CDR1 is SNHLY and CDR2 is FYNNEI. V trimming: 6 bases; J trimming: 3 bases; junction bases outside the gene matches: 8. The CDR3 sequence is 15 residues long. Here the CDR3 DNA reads TGTGCCAGCAGATACGACAGGGCTTCCAATCAGCCCCAGCATTTT. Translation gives CASRYDRASNQPQHF.

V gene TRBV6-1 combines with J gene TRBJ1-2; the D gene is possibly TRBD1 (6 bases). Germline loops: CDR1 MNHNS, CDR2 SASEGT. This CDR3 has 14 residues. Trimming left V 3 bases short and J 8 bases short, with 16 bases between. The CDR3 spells CASSDPGGRGGYTF. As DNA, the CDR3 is TGTGCCAGCAGTGACCCTGGGGGGCGCGGAGGCTACACCTTC.

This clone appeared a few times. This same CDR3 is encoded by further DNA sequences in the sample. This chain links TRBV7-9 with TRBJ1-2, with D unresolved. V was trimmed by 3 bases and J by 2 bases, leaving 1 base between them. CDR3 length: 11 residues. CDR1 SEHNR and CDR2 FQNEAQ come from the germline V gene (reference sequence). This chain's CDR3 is CASSLNYGYTF. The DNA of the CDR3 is TGTGCCAGCAGCTTGAACTATGGCTACACCTTC.

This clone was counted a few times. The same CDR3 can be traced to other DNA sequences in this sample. The CDR3 loop reads CASSPDRVNQPQHF. Here the CDR3 DNA reads TGTGCCAGCTCGCCGGACAGGGTCAATCAGCCCCAGCATTTT. The chain has TRBV18 and TRBJ1-5; 8 nucleotides agree with TRBD1. The length of the CDR3 is 14 residues. From germline, CDR1 is KGHSH and CDR2 LQKENI. Trimming cost V 6 bases and J 3 bases; bases outside gene matches: 4.

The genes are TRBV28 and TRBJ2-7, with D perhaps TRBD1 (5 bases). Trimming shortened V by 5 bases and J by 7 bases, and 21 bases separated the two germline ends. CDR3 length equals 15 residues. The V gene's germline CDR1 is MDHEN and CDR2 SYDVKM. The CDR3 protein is CASSLYSGFRSEQYF. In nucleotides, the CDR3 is TGTGCCAGCAGTCTATACTCAGGGTTCCGGAGTGAGCAGTACTTC.

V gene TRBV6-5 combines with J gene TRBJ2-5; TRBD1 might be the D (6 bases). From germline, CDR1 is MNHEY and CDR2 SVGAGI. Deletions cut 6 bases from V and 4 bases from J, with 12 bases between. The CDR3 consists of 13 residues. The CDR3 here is CASRTGTIETQYF. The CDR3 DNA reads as TGTGCCAGCAGAACGGGGACAATAGAGACCCAGTACTTC.